This is a list of T cell receptor beta chains from one sample in a study of Ad26.COV2.S vaccination and SARS-CoV-2 variants. This table comes from immunoSEQ multiplex PCR, and its TCRdb copy is limited to in-frame clones, with some not included. The sample shows about 440,000 clones, about 90% of them seen only once. The sample consisted of peripheral blood, taken in a trial of Ad26.COV2.S vaccine versus placebo. These receptor sequences come from a person aged 18 to 59 who received the Ad26.COV2.S COVID-19 vaccine or a placebo. Both conserved end residues are part of each CDR3. The D gene is left open where the match is weak. Clone size, where shown, is once, few, many, or a class for clones that have expanded.

V gene	clone size	D gene	J gene	CDR3 protein	CDR3 DNA
TRBV27	.	.	TRBJ1-4	CASSLSSRGKGKLFF	TGTGCCAGCAGTTTAAGCTCGCGAGGGAAGGGGAAACTGTTTTTT
TRBV25-1	.	.	TRBJ1-4	CASSLGFNEKLFF	TGTGCCAGCAGTTTAGGTTTTAATGAAAAACTGTTTTTT
TRBV5-4	.	TRBD1	TRBJ1-2	CASSYDRGDGYTF	TGTGCCAGCAGCTACGACAGGGGAGATGGCTACACCTTC
TRBV7-2	.	TRBD2	TRBJ2-2	CASRFHLAGEGTGELFF	TGTGCCAGCAGGTTTCACCTAGCGGGAGAGGGGACCGGGGAGCTGTTTTTT
TRBV7-6	.	.	TRBJ1-1	CASSLGLAQRNTEAFF	TGTGCCAGCAGCTTAGGACTCGCACAGAGGAACACTGAAGCTTTCTTT
TRBV27	once	TRBD2	TRBJ2-1	CASSFSPSGSYNEQFF	TGTGCCAGCAGTTTCTCGCCTAGCGGCTCCTACAATGAGCAGTTCTTC
TRBV5-6	.	.	TRBJ2-3	CASSPGSGAGTDTQYF	TGTGCCAGCAGCCCCGGCTCGGGAGCGGGTACAGATACGCAGTATTTT
TRBV30	once	TRBD1	TRBJ2-5	CAWSPVSPGGRETQYF	TGTGCCTGGTCACCCGTCTCCCCAGGGGGACGGGAGACCCAGTACTTC
TRBV15	.	TRBD2	TRBJ2-1	CATSRDSGRNNEQFF	TGTGCCACCAGCAGAGATAGCGGGAGGAACAATGAGCAGTTCTTC
TRBV30	.	.	TRBJ1-1	CAWRQGLNTEAFF	TGTGCCTGGAGGCAGGGGTTGAACACTGAAGCTTTCTTT
TRBV5-6	once	TRBD2	TRBJ2-7	CASSLVSSGNYEQYF	TGTGCCAGCAGCTTGGTCTCTAGCGGGAACTACGAGCAGTACTTC
TRBV6-2/TRBV6-3	.	.	TRBJ1-5	CASSLAGNSAQPQHF	TGTGCCAGCAGTCTCGCGGGGAACTCGGCTCAGCCCCAGCATTTT
TRBV5-1	.	.	TRBJ2-2	CASSLVRGNTGELFF	TGCGCCAGCAGCTTGGTGAGGGGGAACACCGGGGAGCTGTTTTTT
TRBV5-6	once	.	TRBJ2-1	CASSPGGSYNEQFF	TGTGCCAGCAGCCCCGGGGGATCCTACAATGAGCAGTTCTTC
TRBV28	.	.	TRBJ1-1	CASSHELVGAFF	TGTGCCAGCAGTCACGAGTTGGTTGGAGCTTTCTTT
TRBV11-3	.	TRBD2	TRBJ2-1	CASSLVLAGASEQFF	TGTGCCAGCAGCTTGGTACTAGCGGGAGCTAGTGAGCAGTTCTTC
TRBV10-3	.	.	TRBJ2-2	CAISGSTNTGELFF	TGTGCCATCTCTGGTTCCACGAACACCGGGGAGCTGTTTTTT
TRBV15	once	.	TRBJ1-3	CATSGGTYGNTIYF	TGTGCCACCAGCGGAGGGACTTACGGAAACACCATATATTTT
TRBV19	.	TRBD2	TRBJ2-1	CASSISGRVNEQFF	TGTGCCAGTAGTATTAGCGGGAGAGTGAATGAGCAGTTCTTC
TRBV5-1	.	.	TRBJ2-5	CASSLFRPGQETQYF	TGCGCCAGCAGCTTGTTTCGACCGGGACAAGAGACCCAGTACTTC
TRBV7-8	.	TRBD2	TRBJ2-7	CASSSRSGRVHEQYF	TGTGCCAGCAGCTCCCGTAGCGGGAGGGTGCACGAGCAGTACTTC
TRBV2	.	.	TRBJ1-6	CASSVGSSYNSPLHF	TGTGCCAGCAGTGTTGGAAGCTCCTATAATTCACCCCTCCACTTT
TRBV6-5	.	.	TRBJ1-6	CASSTGDGGRSPLHF	TGTGCCAGCAGTACCGGGGATGGGGGCAGGTCACCCCTCCACTTT
TRBV29-1	.	.	TRBJ2-3	CSVEVLTTDTQYF	TGCAGCGTTGAAGTTCTAACCACAGATACGCAGTATTTT
TRBV12-3/TRBV12-4	once	.	TRBJ2-7	CASSFSPYEQYF	TGTGCCAGCAGTTTTAGCCCTTACGAGCAGTACTTC
TRBV4-2	.	.	TRBJ1-4	CASSQERGTYNEKLFF	TGTGCCAGCAGCCAAGAAAGGGGGACATATAATGAAAAACTGTTTTTT
TRBV9	.	.	TRBJ2-3	CASSVGAGTTTDTQYF	TGTGCCAGCAGCGTGGGGGCCGGGACTACCACTGATACGCAGTATTTT
TRBV3-1/TRBV3-2	.	TRBD2	TRBJ2-4	CASSHALAGAKNIQYF	TGTGCCAGCAGCCACGCACTAGCGGGGGCCAAAAACATTCAGTACTTC
TRBV5-1	once	TRBD1	TRBJ2-7	CASSLDRGQGDYNEQYF	TGCGCCAGCAGCTTGGACCGAGGACAGGGTGATTATAACGAGCAGTACTTC
TRBV2	.	.	TRBJ2-3	CASSEGSTDTQYF	TGTGCCAGCAGTGAAGGGAGCACAGATACGCAGTATTTT
TRBV28	.	TRBD1	TRBJ1-3	CASSRTGQGADTIYF	TGTGCCAGCAGTCGTACGGGACAGGGGGCCGACACCATATATTTT
TRBV10-3	.	.	TRBJ2-1	CAISEDGLVQFF	TGTGCCATCAGTGAGGATGGGCTGGTGCAGTTCTTC
TRBV4-1	few	TRBD1	TRBJ2-7	CASSQASDRGRPLRTYEQYF	TGCGCCAGCAGCCAAGCTTCGGACAGGGGGCGCCCCTTAAGAACCTACGAGCAGTACTTC
TRBV28	.	TRBD1	TRBJ1-2	CASRPQQGGSDGYTF	TGTGCCAGCAGGCCACAACAGGGGGGTTCGGATGGCTACACCTTC
TRBV6-5	.	.	TRBJ2-5	CASSPGTLGAQYF	TGTGCCAGCAGTCCCGGGACCCTTGGGGCCCAGTACTTC
TRBV6-4	.	.	TRBJ2-1	CASSEGNSGGHEQFF	TGTGCCAGCAGTGAGGGGAATAGCGGAGGCCATGAGCAGTTCTTC
TRBV24-1	.	.	TRBJ2-2	CATSDLDRNGELFF	TGTGCCACCAGTGACCTCGACAGGAACGGGGAGCTGTTTTTT
TRBV13	.	.	TRBJ1-3	CASSAPSRMNTIYF	TGTGCCAGCAGCGCACCTAGCAGGATGAACACCATATATTTT
TRBV27	.	.	TRBJ2-3	CASSSIGTSTDTQYF	TGTGCCAGCAGTTCCATCGGGACCAGCACAGATACGCAGTATTTT
TRBV19	.	TRBD2	TRBJ2-1	CASSSKGSGRAFKYNEQFF	TGTGCCAGTAGTTCCAAAGGTAGCGGGAGGGCCTTTAAGTACAATGAGCAGTTCTTC